The present T cell receptor (beta chain) was sequenced within a study of neoadjuvant anti-PD-1 for oral cavity cancer. Study-wide context: Non-progressing patients received a fourth nivolumab dose near day 43, then surgery on days 50-56.

Indicated time point: after neoadjuvant nivolumab, at surgical resection. Patients were newly diagnosed with stage II-IVA oral cavity squamous cell carcinoma without prior systemic or radiation treatment. Six replicates per PBMC sample, mostly from roughly 500 ng of genomic DNA. Clones were read by immunoSEQ multiplex PCR, and TCRdb kept only the in-frame ones, dropping some. Seen here are some 14,000 clones, under 75% observed once, and the top ten hold over 2%. Study-wide points: Treg/Th17 ratio rose with pretreatment blood and fell with post-treatment tumor TCRbeta clonality.

With respect to this clone: Its antigen is currently unknown.

The sequence came from a person between 40 and 85 years old with oral cavity squamous cell carcinoma. The source was PBMCs, collected after nivolumab (anti-PD-1) treatment.

The CDR3 region is CASSLAGTSAGRLGFF. CDR3 in DNA: TGCGCCAGCAGCTTGGCCGGGACTAGCGCCGGCAGGCTGGGGTTCTTC. This sequence joins TRBV5-1 and TRBJ2-1; 10 bases fit TRBD2. The CDR3 runs 16 residues. V shed 0 bases and J 15 bases; nucleotides not matched to a gene: 15. Germline V lookup: CDR1 SGHRS, CDR2 YFSETQ. Variable domain in full (rest from reference TRBV5-1 and TRBJ2-1): KAGVTQTPRYLIKTRGQQVTLSCSPISGHRSVSWYQQTPGQGLQFLFEYFSETQRNKGNFPGRFSGRQFSNSRSEMNVSTLELGDSALYLCASSLAGTSAGRLGFFGPGTRLTVL.